This T cell receptor (beta chain) was sequenced for a study of blood T cells in healthy people across ages. With a J-beta primer mix and a sample-barcoded 5' primer, a second PCR ran roughly 6 to 11 cycles. MiXCR, run by TCRdb on the 5' RACE reads, gives a single entry per CDR3 protein. The table has 980,000 or so distinct CDR3 sequences, about 48% seen once; the top ten hold 10% to 15%. This clonotype was obtained from a man aged 25 to 45 in good health. Material for sequencing was blood.

CDR3 amino acids: CASISGAPQSGANVLTF. The DNA for the CDR3 is TGTGCCAGCATCTCAGGGGCCCCCCAGTCTGGGGCCAACGTCCTGACTTTC. This rearrangement joins TRBV28 to TRBJ2-6, with a weak D call TRBD1 (6 bases). This CDR3 is built from 17 residues. Germline V gene sequence: CDR1 MDHEN, CDR2 SYDVKM. Between the trimmed V and J ends, which lost 7 bases and 1 base, there was a span of 17 bases.